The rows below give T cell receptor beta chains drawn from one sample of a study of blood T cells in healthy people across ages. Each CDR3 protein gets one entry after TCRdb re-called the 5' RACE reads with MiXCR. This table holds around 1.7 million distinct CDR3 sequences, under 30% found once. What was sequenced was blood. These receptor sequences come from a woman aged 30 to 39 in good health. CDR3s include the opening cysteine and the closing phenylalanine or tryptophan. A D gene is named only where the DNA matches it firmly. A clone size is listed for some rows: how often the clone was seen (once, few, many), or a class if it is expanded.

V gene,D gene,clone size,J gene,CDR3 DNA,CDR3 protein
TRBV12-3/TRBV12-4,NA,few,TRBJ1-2,TGTGCCAGCAGTCCGCAACAGGGACTGACTAACTATGGCTACACCTTC,CASSPQQGLTNYGYTF
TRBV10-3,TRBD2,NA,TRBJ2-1,TGTGCCATCAGTGAGTCAGGCTCTCCGGGACTAGCGTACAATGAGCAGTTCTTC,CAISESGSPGLAYNEQFF
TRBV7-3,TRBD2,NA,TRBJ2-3,TGTGCCAGCAGCCCAGGTGTCCTAGCGGGGGGGACAGATACGCAGTATTTT,CASSPGVLAGGTDTQYF
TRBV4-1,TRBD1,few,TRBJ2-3,TGCGCCAGCAGCCAGGGTGGACAGGGAAACACAGATACGCAGTATTTT,CASSQGGQGNTDTQYF
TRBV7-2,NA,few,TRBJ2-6,TGTGCCAGCAGCTCCCGGCCGAGCTCTGGGGCCAACGTCCTGACTTTC,CASSSRPSSGANVLTF
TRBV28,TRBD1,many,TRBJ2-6,TGTGCCAGCAGCCCTGGCGGGACAGGGGTCAACGTCCTGACTTTC,CASSPGGTGVNVLTF
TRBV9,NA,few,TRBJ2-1,TGTGCCAGCAGCGTAGAGGACAGAGCTTACAATGAGCAGTTCTTC,CASSVEDRAYNEQFF
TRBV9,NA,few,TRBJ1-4,TGTGCCAGCAGCGTAGGGAGTGCAACTAATGAAAAACTGTTTTTT,CASSVGSATNEKLFF
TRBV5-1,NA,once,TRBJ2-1,TGCGCCAGCAGTCTCCCTGGGAAGGGCGGCGATGAGCAGTTCTTC,CASSLPGKGGDEQFF
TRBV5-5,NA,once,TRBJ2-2,TGTGCCAGCAGCTGGGGCCGGGGGCAGGCCGGGGAGCTGTTTTTT,CASSWGRGQAGELFF
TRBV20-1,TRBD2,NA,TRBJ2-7,TGCAGTGCTAGAAGGCCATCGGGACTAGCGGGAGTATTCGGCTACGAGCAGTACTTC,CSARRPSGLAGVFGYEQYF
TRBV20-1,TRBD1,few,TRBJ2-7,TGCAGTGCTAGAGATCTTGCACAGGGGTATTACGAGCAGTACTTC,CSARDLAQGYYEQYF
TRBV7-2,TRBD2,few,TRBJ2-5,TGTGCCAGCAGCTCCGAAGGACTAGCTGTGGAGACCCAGTACTTC,CASSSEGLAVETQYF
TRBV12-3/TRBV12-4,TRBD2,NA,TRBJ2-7,TGTGCCAGCAGTTTCGGCGGGGGGGGGCCGTACGAGCAGTACTTC,CASSFGGGGPYEQYF
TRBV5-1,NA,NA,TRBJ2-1,TGCGCCAGCAGCTGGGGTAGCCAACCCTACAATGAGCAGTTCTTC,CASSWGSQPYNEQFF
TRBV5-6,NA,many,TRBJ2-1,TGTGCCAGCAGCTTACTACAGACGATCCCCCAGTTCTTC,CASSLLQTIPQFF
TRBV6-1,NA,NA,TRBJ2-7,TGTGCCAGCAGTGAAGTCGGGGGCTCTGGTTACGAGCAGTACTTC,CASSEVGGSGYEQYF
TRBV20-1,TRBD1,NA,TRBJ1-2,TGCAGTGCTCCATCCCAACAGGGGGCGAGTGGCTACACCTTC,CSAPSQQGASGYTF
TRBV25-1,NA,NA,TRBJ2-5,TGTGCCTGCACGATAACAGGGAAGGAGACCCAGTACTTC,CACTITGKETQYF
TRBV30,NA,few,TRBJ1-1,TGTGCCTGGACCGACGGGGATTTCACTGAAGCTTTCTTT,CAWTDGDFTEAFF
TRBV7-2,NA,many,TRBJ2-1,TGTGCCAGCAGCTTAACAGCATATGAGCAGTTCTTC,CASSLTAYEQFF
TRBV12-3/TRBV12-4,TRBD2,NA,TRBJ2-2,TGTGCCAGCAGGGGACTAGGTTCCGGGGAGCTGTTTTTT,CASRGLGSGELFF
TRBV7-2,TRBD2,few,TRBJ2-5,TGTGCCGGCGGAACTAGCGCAGAGACCCAGTACTTC,CAGGTSAETQYF
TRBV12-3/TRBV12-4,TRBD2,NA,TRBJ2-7,TGTGCCATTAGCAGGCGGGGGGCGCAGGGCTACGAGCAGTACTTC,CAISRRGAQGYEQYF
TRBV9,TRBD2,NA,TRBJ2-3,TGTGCCAGCAGCGAAACCGATGGACTAGCGTTCCCAGATACGCAGTATTTT,CASSETDGLAFPDTQYF
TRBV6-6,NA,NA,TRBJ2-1,TGTGCCGGGTCCCGAGAATCCTACAATGAGCAGTTCTTC,CAGSRESYNEQFF
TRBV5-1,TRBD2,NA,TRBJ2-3,TGCGTCAGCAGCGTGCGGGGGGATACAGATTCGCAGTATTTT,CVSSVRGDTDSQYF